This TCR beta chain was sequenced in a study of shared clonotypes between healthy human individuals. Background on the study: The donors, two women and a few men, were aged 18 to 49.

From germline, CDR1 is MNHNY and CDR2 SVGAGI (reference sequence). Trimming stripped 1 base from V and 1 base from J, with 7 bases between. CDR3 length equals 14 residues. This table comes from immunoSEQ multiplex PCR, and its TCRdb copy is limited to in-frame clones, with some not included. The table lists roughly 2 million clones, over 85% of them singletons. The chain uses TRBV6-6 and TRBJ2-5; possibly TRBD2 for D (6 bases). Source material: naive CD4+ T cells sorted from blood. Subset noted: CD45RA+ positively selected. The sequence came from a man aged 18 to 30 in good health. The CDR3 DNA reads TGTGCCAGCAGTTACTACGGGGGCCAAGAGACCCAGTACTTC. It codes for CASSYYGGQETQYF.